This TCR beta chain was retrieved from a study of shared clonotypes between healthy human individuals. Overall study results and limits: Measured sharing among donors was expected to vary with sequencing depth.

The CDR3 is made up of 14 amino acids. V was shortened by 4 bases and J by 1 base, with 8 bases between the two germline ends. Germline-derived CDR1 and CDR2 are SGHAT and FQNNGV. A note on this clone: Its antigen remains unidentified.

Data came from immunoSEQ multiplex PCR; TCRdb stores just in-frame clones and leaves some out. The sample includes some 2,500,000 clones, 92% of them seen just once. The source of this sequence is a man aged 18 to 30 in good health. Some clones in this sample may be carry-over from other donors' samples. The chain couples TRBV11-2 to TRBJ1-5; possible D gene TRBD1, 5 bases. Material for sequencing was naive CD4+ T cells from PBMCs. Subset specified: CD45RA+ positively selected. The CDR3 loop is CASSSGTSNQPQHF. The DNA for the CDR3 is TGTGCCAGCAGCTCCGGGACGAGCAATCAGCCCCAGCATTTT.